The sequence of this T cell receptor (beta chain) was determined in a study of blood T cell repertoires in COVID-19. Those enrolled, adults aged roughly 18 to 95 years, came from roughly 22 US areas. Among Cohort 3 donors, those recovered had two negative PCRs, clearance, or symptom resolution. Trimming stripped 1 base from V and 8 bases from J, with 12 bases between. Germline V gene sequence: CDR1 SGHTS, CDR2 YDEGEE. The CDR3 is made up of 14 amino acids. In the original processing: Amplifying reference gene primers gave estimates of nucleated cell counts. Clones were read by immunoSEQ multiplex PCR, and TCRdb kept only the in-frame ones, dropping some. D and trimming were read from the DNA, whereas the V and J calls and clone size are those reported in that table. The sample lists about 240,000 clones, roughly 90% occurring once.

This TCR came from a woman younger than 45 who had recovered from COVID-19. The rearrangement links TRBV5-8 to TRBJ1-4; no definite D call. Sequenced sample: PBMCs or T cells enriched from blood (not recorded which). Here the CDR3 reads CASSLPLIEEKLFF. Here the CDR3 DNA reads TGTGCCAGCAGCTTGCCGTTAATCGAGGAAAAACTGTTTTTT.